This note documents a single T cell receptor (beta chain) sequence. What this receptor recognizes is not known. There are no base qualities to consult, and no much larger clone falls within one base. This sample was included in a study of shared clonotypes between healthy human individuals (dated by TCRdb to 2020 to 2021). Background for the entire study: A few men and two women, aged 18 to 49 years, made up the cohort. To estimate repertoire size and how much clonotypes are shared between individuals, the study performed deep sequencing of blood TCR repertoires from roughly five healthy adults. Per donor, three plates each were used for CD4 naive and CD4 memory, two for CD8 naive, and one for CD8 memory. Per donor, leukapheresis produced somewhere between about 0.94 and 9 billion PBMCs. Different laboratories and diverse techniques were used to prepare libraries and sequence TCR repertoires, to increase sequencing depth and limit assay-specific biases.

CD8 naive samples were obtained by positive selection for CCR7 among CD45RO-negative cells, yielding a CD45RA+CCR7+ population from which TemRA cells were excluded. Healthy HIV-negative adults with no recently reported acute infections or vaccinations were included as donors. Only Caucasian adults living in Nashville, Tennessee, USA were represented among the donors. Blood was collected by leukapheresis, and PBMCs were isolated by Ficoll-Histopaque density gradient centrifugation and then cryopreserved in liquid nitrogen vapor phase. Analytical flow cytometry was used to check the purity and quantity of every magnetically sorted T cell population. Genomic DNA was isolated from each sorted fraction and quantified by UV absorbance on a Nanodrop 2000c. Findings and caveats that apply to the study as a whole: Incomplete sequencing was indicated by rarefaction of sorted-subset datasets, despite the large sequencing depth. The small number of donors limited the genetic and exposure-history diversity represented. Higher generation probabilities were observed for clonotypes shared by all four sorted-subset donors than for non-shared clonotypes. Only blood was sampled, and tissue TCR repertoires likely differ from those in blood. Larger estimated clonotype richness was generally found for naive subsets than for memory subsets. Pairwise subsampling led to the expectation that sequencing depth would affect the degree of clonotype sharing among donors. Sharing across several donors was observed for around 5% of naive CD4, over 3% of naive CD8, 2.3% of memory CD4, and around 0.42% of memory CD8 clonotypes.

Using the deep immunoSEQ assay, TCR CDR3 regions were amplified from genomic DNA by multiplex PCR. Extracted genomic DNA from each cell subset was distributed evenly across all wells of several immunoSEQ 96-well plates, and each plate was treated as a replicate. Each replicate PCR for sorted subsets received 200 ng genomic DNA, equal to about 30,000 T cell genomes. The purified libraries were quantified using a Qubit 3.0 fluorometer, sized with a Bioanalyzer 2100, and then quantified again using the KAPA Library Quantification kit. Each immunoSEQ 96-well plate was sequenced on its own single-read 150-cycle Illumina NextSeq 550 flow cell. The paper's data handling went like this. Because only junctional sequences without quality scores were contained in the immunoSEQ output, filtering matching that applied to full-length reads could not be performed. Sequences were annotated with PyIR, a Python wrapper for IgBLAST v1.9, using IMGT germline references to assign V/J genes and CDR3. Reads were removed for weak V/J assignments (E-value above 1e-6), missing CDR3, stop codons, out-of-frame junctions, or ambiguous translated residues. V3J clonotypes were defined by identical inferred V gene, J gene, and CDR3 amino acid sequence. Percentage overlap between repertoires was computed as shared unique clonotypes divided by the size of the smaller repertoire. Three approaches were used to assess repertoire richness: RTK rarefaction, the Chao1 estimator, and Recon v2.1 estimates of unobserved clonotypes. Generation probabilities for all TCRbeta clonotypes obtained by the gDNA method from a handful of donors were computed using OLGA. As stored in TCRdb, this immuneACCESS dataset retains in-frame rearrangements with V and J assigned. A fraction of the clones does not appear; measured against another copy, unresolved V genes explain less than half of the discrepancy, and the remainder lacks a known reason. That table is the source of V, J and clone size, and D and trimming were worked out from the DNA. This sample holds approximately 2,000,000 clones; 93% were observed only once. The top ten clones comprise around 1.7% of the sample.

Inclusive of the bounding cysteine and phenylalanine, the CDR3 is 12 residues long. The sequence is cut down to CDR3 DNA, 36 bases in frame from base 1. V is pared back by 7 bases and J by 1 base, with 6 bases lying between the germline termini. CDR1 and CDR2 are drawn from the germline V gene: SGHTA, FQGTGA. Recombination connected TRBV7-3 to TRBJ2-3; confidence is insufficient to name the D gene. This sequence was found in a man between 18 and 35 years old in good health. Some clones in this sample may be carry-over from other donors' samples. Source material: naive CD8+ T cells from PBMCs. According to the study, the label for this sample's cell subset or site signals: CD45RA+CCR7+. The CDR3 amino acid sequence is: CASKSGTDTQYF. The sequence in DNA is TGTGCCAGCAAGAGCGGCACAGATACGCAGTATTTT.